These 5 T cell receptor beta chains share one sample of origin, sequenced in a study of response to subunit inactivated influenza vaccine. TCRdb reprocessed the RT-PCR reads via MiXCR and lists one record per CDR3 protein. Among more than 450,000 distinct CDR3 sequences listed, approximately 10% were seen once. This sample also belongs to another study, concerning T cells expressing NK-cell markers. That source reports: It was by 5'RACE template switching with UMIs that TCR beta cDNA was made.

The sequencing used PBMCs from blood, collected on the day of vaccination. The origin of the receptors is a man aged 50 to 59 who received an inactivated influenza vaccine.

This clonotype has at least ten counts. The V call is TRBV12-3 or TRBV12-4, the J call TRBJ2-1; 9 bases align to TRBD2. This CDR3 spans 14 amino acids. V shed 3 bases, J shed 7 bases, and the junction held 4 bases outside the gene matches. In nucleotides, the CDR3 is TGTGCCAGCAGTTTTAGCGGGAGTTTAAATGAGCAGTTCTTC. It codes for CASSFSGSLNEQFF.

This clonotype appeared many times. The V and J genes are TRBV12-3 or TRBV12-4 and TRBJ1-1; tentative D call: TRBD1 (5 bases). The CDR3 has 12 residues. V was clipped by 5 bases and J by 5 bases, with 9 bases between them. The CDR3 coding sequence is TGTGCCAGCAGTGCCACAGGAACTGAAGCTTTCTTT. Translation: CASSATGTEAFF.

This clonotype was counted only a few times. This sequence joins TRBV20-1 and TRBJ2-7, with 10 bases that match TRBD2. The CDR3 has 16 amino acids. Germline CDR1 reads DFQATT; CDR2 reads SNEGSKA (reference sequence). Losses at the gene ends were 6 bases for V and 0 bases for J; bases not matched to a gene: 11. CDR3 sequence: CSATSGTSASSYEQYF. The CDR3 bases are TGCAGTGCGACCTCCGGGACTAGCGCTAGCTCCTACGAGCAGTACTTC.

This clonotype appeared once. This chain uses TRBV5-6 with TRBJ1-2; no clear D. Trimming stripped 3 bases from V and 4 bases from J, with 19 bases between. The CDR3 sequence is 16 residues long. Germline values: CDR1 SGHDT, CDR2 YYEEEE. This chain's CDR3 is CASSSEGGKWSYGYTF. Written as DNA, the CDR3 is TGTGCCAGCAGCTCGGAGGGAGGGAAGTGGTCCTATGGCTACACCTTC. Looking up the rest from reference TRBV5-6 and TRBJ1-2 gives the full variable domain: DAGVTQSPTHLIKTRGQQVTLRCSPKSGHDTVSWYQQALGQGPQFIFQYYEEEERQRGNFPDRFSGHQFPNYSSELNVNALLLGDSALYLCASSSEGGKWSYGYTFGSGTRLTVV.

The CDR3 protein is CASSRPGDGQQFF. For the CDR3, the DNA is TGTGCCAGCAGCAGACCCGGGGACGGCCAGCAGTTCTTC. J is TRBJ2-1 and V is TRBV6-1; D assignment may be TRBD1 or TRBD2 (5 bases each). V was trimmed by 6 bases and J by 11 bases, leaving 17 bases between them. Germline V gene lookup returns CDR1 MNHNS and CDR2 SASEGT. The CDR3 runs 13 residues.